The following is a TCR beta chain sequence with its context. What it binds is not known. CDR1 and CDR2 from the germline V gene are MGHDK and SYGVNS. The CDR3 is 13 amino acids. TCRdb reprocessed the 5' RACE reads; each CDR3 protein has one entry and no DNA is given. This table holds approximately 200,000 distinct CDR3 sequences. This entry comes from a study of monozygotic twins with inflammatory bowel disease. Study-level points and caveats: Clonotype overlap with others was lower in IBD patients than in healthy twins, a difference that was greatest with disease activity.

This chain connects TRBV25-1 to TRBJ2-2. The origin of this receptor is a human donor with ulcerative colitis or Crohn's disease, or a healthy co-twin of an affected twin (not recorded which). The sample consisted of blood. The CDR3 sequence is CASSESETGELFF.